Reported below is one TCR beta chain. Its specificity is unknown. Sequencing used immunoSEQ v3.0 at survey level. Sequencing was designed to cover roughly 40,000-50,000 T-cell genomes in each sample. The repertoire was sequenced with immunoSEQ multiplex PCR; TCRdb's copy has only in-frame clones and lacks some. The sample records over 30,000 clones, 95% to 98% being singletons. The sample comes from a study of long-term antiretroviral therapy in people with HIV. CDR1 SGDLS and CDR2 YYNGEE come from the germline V gene. V lost 3 bases, J lost 7 bases, and 15 bases lay in between. The CDR3 is made up of 14 amino acids. Study conclusions and caveats: The range of CDR3 lengths in HIV repertoires proved narrower than that found in controls.

This chain uses TRBV9 with TRBJ2-3; D remains ambiguous. The source of this sequence is a man aged 25-40 years with HIV. The sample consisted of unsorted PBMCs, taken 7.6 years after starting antiretroviral therapy. The CDR3 here is CASSAAFIGHTQYF. CDR3 sequence (DNA): TGTGCCAGCAGCGCGGCCTTTATCGGGCATACGCAGTATTTT.